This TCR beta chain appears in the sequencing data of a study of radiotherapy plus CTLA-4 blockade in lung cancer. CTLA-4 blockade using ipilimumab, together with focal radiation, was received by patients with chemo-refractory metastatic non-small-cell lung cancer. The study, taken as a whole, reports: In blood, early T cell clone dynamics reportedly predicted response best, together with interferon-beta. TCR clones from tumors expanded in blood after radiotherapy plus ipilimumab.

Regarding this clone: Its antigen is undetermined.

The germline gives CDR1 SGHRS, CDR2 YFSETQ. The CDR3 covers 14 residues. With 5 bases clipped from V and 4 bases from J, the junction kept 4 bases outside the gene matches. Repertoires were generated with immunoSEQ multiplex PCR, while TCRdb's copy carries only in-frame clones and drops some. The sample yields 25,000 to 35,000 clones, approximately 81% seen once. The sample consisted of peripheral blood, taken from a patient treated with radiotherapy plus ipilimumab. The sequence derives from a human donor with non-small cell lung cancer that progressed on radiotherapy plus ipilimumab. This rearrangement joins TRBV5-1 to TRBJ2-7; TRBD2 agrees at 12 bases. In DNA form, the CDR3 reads TGCGCCAGCAGTTTCGGACTAGCGGGATACGAGCAGTACTTC. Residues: CASSFGLAGYEQYF.